The 2 T cell receptor beta chains listed next were all sequenced from one sample in a study of blood T cell repertoires in COVID-19. The method was immunoSEQ multiplex PCR; TCRdb's version includes in-frame clones alone and lacks a portion of them. The data contain around 150,000 clones, around 87% of them singletons. Material: peripheral blood. The receptor source for this set is a man between 18 and 29 years old with acute or convalescent COVID-19.

This clone was recorded once. The chain links TRBV7-9 to TRBJ1-5; TRBD1 aligns across 7 bases. CDR1 and CDR2 from the germline V gene are SEHNR and FQNEAQ (reference sequence). The CDR3 has 17 residues. Germline trimming cut 1 base from V and 1 base from J; bases unmatched to any gene: 7. CDR3 nucleotide sequence: TGTGCCAGCAGCTTAGGCTCAGGGGGTTACAGCAATCAGCCCCAGCATTTT. Translating it yields CASSLGSGGYSNQPQHF.

This clone has a single count. The gene calls are TRBV7-9 and TRBJ2-7, with a weak D call TRBD1 (5 bases). This CDR3 has 14 residues. V was cut by 3 bases and J by 5 bases, with 14 bases left in between. Per the germline V gene, CDR1 is SEHNR and CDR2 is FQNEAQ (reference sequence). CDR3 sequence reads: CASSLSGIPHEQYF. DNA of the CDR3: TGTGCCAGCAGCTTGTCAGGGATCCCCCACGAGCAGTACTTC.